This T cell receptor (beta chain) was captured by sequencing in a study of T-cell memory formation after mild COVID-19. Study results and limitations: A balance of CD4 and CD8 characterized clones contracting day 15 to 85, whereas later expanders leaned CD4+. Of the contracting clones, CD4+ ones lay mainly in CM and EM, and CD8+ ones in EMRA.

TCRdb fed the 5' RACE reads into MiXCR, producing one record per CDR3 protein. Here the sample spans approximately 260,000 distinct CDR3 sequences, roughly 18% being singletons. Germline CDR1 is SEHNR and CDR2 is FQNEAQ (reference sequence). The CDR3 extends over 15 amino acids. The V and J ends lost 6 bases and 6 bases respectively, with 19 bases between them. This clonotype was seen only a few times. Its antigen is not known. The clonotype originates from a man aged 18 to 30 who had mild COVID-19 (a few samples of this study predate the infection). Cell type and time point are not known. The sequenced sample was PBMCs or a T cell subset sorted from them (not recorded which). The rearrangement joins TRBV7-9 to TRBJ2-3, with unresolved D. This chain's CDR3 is CASRLPPRIGDTQYF. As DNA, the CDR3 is TGTGCCAGCAGGTTGCCCCCGAGGATCGGGGATACGCAGTATTTT.